The 13 T cell receptor beta chains below come from one sample, sequenced in a study of cytomegalovirus exposure and HLA in healthy donors. PCR was performed using 60 Vbeta and 13 Jbeta primers. TCRdb keeps only in-frame clones here, not all; method: immunoSEQ multiplex PCR. The sample contains about 240,000 clones, roughly 84% of which appear only once. Sequenced input: PBMCs. The origin of the receptors is a girl aged 2 to 9 in good health and CMV-seronegative.

In the case of this clone: Different DNA sequences within this sample yield the same CDR3. V is TRBV7-9 and J is TRBJ2-5; 9 bases line up with TRBD2. CDR1 and CDR2 (germline): SEHNR, FQNEAQ (reference sequence). This CDR3 comprises 15 residues. Germline trimming cut 5 bases from V and 5 bases from J; bases unmatched to any gene: 9. The CDR3, as DNA: TGTGCCAGCAGCCGAAGAGCGGGAGGAGGGGAGACCCAGTACTTC. Residues: CASSRRAGGGETQYF.

The rearrangement links TRBV6-1 to TRBJ1-2; 12 bases are a match to TRBD1. The CDR3 runs 14 residues. Germline V lookup: CDR1 MNHNS, CDR2 SASEGT. Germline trimming cut 8 bases from V and 8 bases from J; bases unmatched to any gene: 9. The CDR3: CASHRDRGLRGYTF. CDR3 coding DNA: TGTGCCAGCCACCGGGACAGGGGGCTAAGAGGCTACACCTTC.

The rearrangement uses TRBV5-1 and TRBJ1-2; D remains ambiguous. Germline loops: CDR1 SGHRS, CDR2 YFSETQ. Between the trimmed V and J ends, which lost 4 bases and 0 bases, there was a span of 10 bases. This CDR3 contains 14 residues. The CDR3 DNA reads as TGCGCCAGCAGCCCAACAAAAGCTAACTATGGCTACACCTTC. Translated: CASSPTKANYGYTF.

The V and J genes are TRBV12-5 and TRBJ2-2; 8 positions match TRBD2. The CDR3 is 14 amino acids. Per the germline V gene, CDR1 is LGHNT and CDR2 is FRNRAP. V lost 6 bases and J lost 4; bases outside the gene matches: 4. The CDR3 spells CASGSGTSTGELFF. In nucleotides, the CDR3 is TGTGCTAGTGGCTCCGGGACTAGCACCGGGGAGCTGTTTTTT.

This clone was detected only a few times. This rearrangement joins TRBV9 to TRBJ2-1; 7 nucleotides match TRBD1. This CDR3 spans 15 amino acids. Germline V CDR1 and CDR2: SGDLS, YYNGEE. V lost 4 bases, J lost 6 bases, and 10 bases stayed unmatched. The CDR3, as DNA: TGTGCCAGCAGCCCTACAGGGGTCCCTACCAATGAGCAGTTCTTC. It encodes CASSPTGVPTNEQFF.

This clone was seen only a few times. The chain couples TRBV29-1 to TRBJ1-5; D is possibly TRBD1 (5 bases). Trimming took off 5 bases at V and 3 bases at J, with 14 bases between the two ends. Germline CDR1 reads SQVTM; CDR2 reads ANQGSEA. The CDR3 spans 14 residues. This CDR3 is CSVSVTGINQPQHF. CDR3 DNA sequence: TGCAGCGTTTCCGTCACAGGAATCAATCAGCCCCAGCATTTT.

This clone has more than one count but fewer than ten. The genes are TRBV30 and TRBJ2-5, with 11 nucleotides matching TRBD2. Germline loops: CDR1 GTSNPN, CDR2 SVGIG (reference sequence). CDR3 size: 14 residues. The V gene end was trimmed by 6 bases and the J gene end by 2 bases; junction bases not matched to a gene: 5. As DNA, the CDR3 is TGTGCCTGCCCGGGACTAGCGGATCAAGAGACCCAGTACTTC. Residues: CACPGLADQETQYF.

This clone was seen only a few times. This rearrangement joins TRBV6-6 to TRBJ1-4; 7 nucleotides align to TRBD1. CDR3 length: 13 residues. V shed 10 bases, J shed 6 bases, and the junction held 8 bases outside the gene matches. CDR1 is MNHNY and CDR2 is SVGAGI in the germline V gene (reference sequence). CDR3 coding DNA: TGTGCCACCCGTGACAGGGTGGATGAAAAACTGTTTTTT. Protein sequence: CATRDRVDEKLFF.

The J gene is TRBJ2-1, the V gene TRBV5-6; D not resolved. V dropped 2 bases and J dropped 7 bases, with 4 bases sitting between them. The CDR3 spans 11 residues. CDR1 is SGHDT, CDR2 YYEEEE, per germline. As DNA, the CDR3 is TGTGCCAGCAGCTTTGCGAATGAGCAGTTCTTC. Protein product: CASSFANEQFF.

The chain recombines TRBV27 with TRBJ2-5, with 14 bases that match TRBD2. Germline CDR1 reads MNHEY; CDR2 reads SMNVEV (reference sequence). The trim removed 8 bases at V and 3 bases at J, leaving 8 bases unmatched. The CDR3 covers 16 residues. CDR3 amino acids: CASGSGTSGRKETQYF. In nucleotides, the CDR3 is TGTGCCAGCGGATCCGGGACTAGCGGGAGAAAAGAGACCCAGTACTTC.

The V gene is TRBV27, the J gene TRBJ1-2, with 9 bases matching TRBD1. Looked up from germline, CDR1 is MNHEY and CDR2 is SMNVEV (reference sequence). The CDR3 extends over 14 amino acids. J gave up 4 bases and V 2 bases, and 2 bases lay outside the gene matches. CDR3 sequence (DNA): TGTGCCAGCAGTTTAACAGGGGGCGGCTATGGCTACACCTTC. Translation: CASSLTGGGYGYTF.

CDR3 sequence reads: CASSLQRYEQYF. The CDR3 coding sequence is TGTGCCAGCAGCCTCCAGAGGTACGAGCAGTACTTC. The rearrangement joins TRBV11-2 to TRBJ2-7; D unclear. Looked up from germline, CDR1 is SGHAT and CDR2 is FQNNGV. This CDR3 contains 12 residues. Trimming pared 5 bases from V and 4 bases from J, leaving 9 bases between.

The CDR3 sequence: CASRLGQGGEKLFF. The CDR3 DNA sequence: TGTGCCAGCAGACTGGGACAGGGAGGCGAAAAACTGTTTTTT. The chain has TRBV7-9 and TRBJ1-4; 9 bases fit TRBD1. The V gene's germline CDR1 is SEHNR and CDR2 FQNEAQ (reference sequence). The CDR3 runs 14 residues. The V segment lost 6 bases and the J segment 8 bases; nucleotides outside the gene matches: 7.